These 18 T cell receptor beta chains came from one sample sequenced in a study of T cell responses to AZD1222 COVID-19 vaccine. Sequencing used immunoSEQ multiplex PCR; TCRdb keeps in-frame clones, though not all of them. This repertoire shows roughly 70,000 clones, 85% found once; its top ten account for 20%. Sequencing was performed on peripheral blood, taken on day 0 of AZD1222 vaccination. The source of these receptors is an adult in good health.

In DNA form, the CDR3 reads TGTGCCAGCTCACCACTGACAGAAGAGACCCAGTACTTC. Protein: CASSPLTEETQYF. This chain joins TRBV18 and TRBJ2-5, with a weak D call TRBD1 (5 bases). Trimming cost V 1 base and J 3 bases, with 6 bases left between them. CDR1 is KGHSH, CDR2 LQKENI, per germline. This CDR3 is 13 amino acids long.

Turning to this clone: Different DNA sequences within this sample yield the same CDR3. The chain has TRBV24-1 and TRBJ2-5, with D uncertain. V lost 1 base and J lost 4, with 3 bases in between. Germline V lookup: CDR1 KGHDR, CDR2 SFDVKD. The CDR3 runs 12 residues. CDR3 coding DNA: TGTGCCACCAGTGATTTCGGAGAGACCCAGTACTTC. It specifies CATSDFGETQYF.

The chain carries TRBV4-1 and TRBJ1-5; no clear D. The CDR3 runs 15 residues. V dropped 0 bases and J dropped 4 bases, with 10 bases sitting between them. From germline, CDR1 is MGHRA and CDR2 YSYEKL. CDR3 nucleotide sequence: TGCGCCAGCAGCCAAGATTGGGGTCAGAATCAGCCCCAGCATTTT. Its protein is CASSQDWGQNQPQHF.

In this sample, this clone turned up a few times. This sequence joins TRBV2 and TRBJ1-2; D is unresolved. Germline V gives CDR1 SNHLY, CDR2 FYNNEI. CDR3 size: 12 residues. The V gene lost 7 bases and the J gene lost 6 bases, with 12 bases spanning the gap. The chain's CDR3 is CASNSEGNGYTF. The CDR3 coding sequence is TGTGCCAGCAACTCGGAAGGGAATGGCTACACCTTC.

The chain recombines TRBV7-9 with TRBJ2-7; possibly TRBD2 for D (5 bases). CDR3 size: 12 residues. Trimming stripped 4 bases from V and 6 bases from J, with 10 bases between. Germline values: CDR1 SEHNR, CDR2 FQNEAQ (reference sequence). CDR3 sequence (DNA): TGTGCCAGCAGCTATAGCACTAGCGAGCAGTACTTC. Its protein is CASSYSTSEQYF.

This sequence joins TRBV7-8 and TRBJ2-2; D gene unclear. This CDR3 comprises 14 residues. Germline loops: CDR1 SGHVS, CDR2 FQNEAQ. The V gene lost 4 bases and the J gene lost 3 bases, with 9 bases spanning the gap. The CDR3: CASSSQEYTGELFF. In DNA form, the CDR3 reads TGTGCCAGCAGCTCCCAGGAATACACCGGGGAGCTGTTTTTT.

This chain connects TRBV3-1 (or the pseudogene TRBV3-2) to TRBJ1-1; 7 bases line up with TRBD1. CDR1 LGHDT and CDR2 YNNKEL come from the germline V gene (reference sequence). The CDR3 runs to 13 residues. V dropped 4 bases and J dropped 6; count of bases not matched to a gene: 5. In DNA, the CDR3 is TGTGCCAGCAGCCCTCCCGGGACAGCTGAAGCTTTCTTT. It translates to CASSPPGTAEAFF.

Of note for this clone: The same CDR3 can be traced to other DNA sequences in this sample. V usage is TRBV18 and J usage is TRBJ2-7, with unresolved D. The V end was cut by 3 bases, the J end by 4 bases, with 4 bases between. This CDR3 spans 11 amino acids. From germline, CDR1 is KGHSH and CDR2 LQKENI. This CDR3 is CASSPGYEQYF. The CDR3 DNA is TGTGCCAGCTCACCTGGGTACGAGCAGTACTTC.

This clone was seen just once. The chain recombines TRBV24-1 with TRBJ2-5; no reliable D call. The CDR3 sequence is 10 residues long. V lost 5 bases to trimming and J lost 6 bases, with 3 bases between them. Germline assignment: CDR1 KGHDR and CDR2 SFDVKD. CDR3 loop: CATSGKTQYF. The CDR3 nucleotides read TGTGCCACCAGTGGAAAGACCCAGTACTTC.

V usage is TRBV6-5 and J usage is TRBJ2-2; 9 nucleotides agree with TRBD2. The germline gives CDR1 MNHEY, CDR2 SVGAGI. J lost 10 bases, V lost 2 bases, and 2 bases had no gene match. This CDR3 region has 13 residues. CDR3 residues: CASSYRTSEELFF. The CDR3 nucleotides read TGTGCCAGCAGTTACCGGACTAGCGAGGAGCTGTTTTTT.

This sequence joins TRBV7-6 and TRBJ1-2; a possible D gene is TRBD1 (6 bases). V gave up 3 bases and J gave up 4 bases, with 15 bases separating them. This CDR3 is 15 amino acids long. The germline V gene has CDR1 SGHVS and CDR2 FNYEAQ. The CDR3 DNA follows: TGTGCCAGCAGCTTTAGCCTTGGGGGCGGCTATGGCTACACCTTC. Protein: CASSFSLGGGYGYTF. The full variable domain, with the rest looked up from reference TRBV7-6 and TRBJ1-2, is GAGVSQSPRYKVTKRGQDVALRCDPISGHVSLYWYRQALGQGPEFLTYFNYEAQQDKSGLPNDRFSAERPEGSISTLTIQRTEQRDSAMYRCASSFSLGGGYGYTFGSGTRLTVV.

The chain is built from TRBV3-1 (or the pseudogene TRBV3-2) and TRBJ1-2; 8 bases line up with TRBD1. The V segment lost 4 bases and the J segment 2 bases; nucleotides outside the gene matches: 3. The CDR3 consists of 14 residues. CDR1 and CDR2 from the germline V gene are LGHDT and YNNKEL (reference sequence). CDR3 sequence (DNA): TGTGCCAGCAGCCCAGGGGGCCCGAACTATGGCTACACCTTC. It yields the protein CASSPGGPNYGYTF.

The chain has TRBV3-1 (or the pseudogene TRBV3-2) and TRBJ1-4, with 7 bases lining up with TRBD1. Germline values: CDR1 LGHDT, CDR2 YNNKEL (reference sequence). This CDR3 has 14 amino acids. Trimming removed 5 bases from V and 6 bases from J; junction bases left unmatched: 6. CDR3 nucleotides: TGTGCCAGCAGCAGGGGGCTCGGTGATGAAAAACTGTTTTTT. Translated, it gives CASSRGLGDEKLFF.

The rearrangement uses TRBV5-4 and TRBJ2-3; D call uncertain. Looked up from germline, CDR1 is SGHNT and CDR2 is YYREEE (reference sequence). The CDR3 spans 13 residues. The germline V and J ends were trimmed by 1 base and 5 bases, with 8 bases remaining between them. CDR3 in DNA: TGTGCCAGCAGCTTGTTGCGAGGAGATACGCAGTATTTT. It codes for CASSLLRGDTQYF.

The J gene is TRBJ2-7, the V gene TRBV29-1, with 8 bases lining up with TRBD1. Germline trimming cut 0 bases from V and 1 base from J; bases unmatched to any gene: 8. Germline V gene data show CDR1 as SQVTM and CDR2 as ANQGSEA. The length of the CDR3 is 16 residues. The CDR3 protein is CSVEDRGTGVSYEQYF. The CDR3 DNA reads TGCAGCGTTGAAGATCGGGGGACAGGCGTTTCCTACGAGCAGTACTTC.

This clone was seen a handful of times. The CDR3 here is CASSLAGSQRGTTYEQYF. Written as DNA, the CDR3 is TGTGCCAGCAGCTTAGCAGGCAGTCAGCGGGGTACAACCTACGAGCAGTACTTC. The gene calls are TRBV7-9 and TRBJ2-7, with 7 bases aligning to TRBD2. Trimming took 0 bases from V and 2 from J; bases not matched to a gene: 13. Germline-derived CDR1 and CDR2 are SEHNR and FQNEAQ (reference sequence). This CDR3 contains 18 residues.

This CDR3 reads CASGTSGGVVDTQYF. For the CDR3, the DNA is TGTGCTAGTGGAACTAGCGGGGGGGTAGTGGATACGCAGTATTTT. The V and J genes are TRBV12-5 and TRBJ2-3; 13 bases map to TRBD2. Unmatched junction bases numbered 6, after V lost 6 bases and J lost 6 bases. The CDR3 sequence is 15 residues long. From germline, CDR1 is LGHNT and CDR2 FRNRAP.

The V call is TRBV30, the J call TRBJ2-7; D might be TRBD1 (5 bases). Germline V gene data show CDR1 as GTSNPN and CDR2 as SVGIG (reference sequence). This CDR3 spans 15 amino acids. Trimming pared 4 bases from V and 3 bases from J, leaving 19 bases between. CDR3 loop: CAWKKKDTSHYEQYF. The CDR3 DNA reads TGTGCCTGGAAGAAAAAGGACACGAGCCACTACGAGCAGTACTTC.